The present TCR beta chain was sequenced within a study of T cells after somatic rescue of genetic block. Assay used: immunoSEQ multiplex PCR; TCRdb lists only in-frame clones, some missing. The sample lists about 120,000 clones; about nine tenths were seen once. The TCR sequence derives from a young woman. The sequencing sample was made of peripheral blood mononuclear cells (PBMCs).

The CDR3 loop reads CASSPLLTTNEKLFF. The CDR3, as DNA: TGTGCCAGCTCACCCCTATTGACAACTAATGAAAAACTGTTTTTT. The V and J genes are TRBV18 and TRBJ1-4; unclear D gene. Looked up from germline, CDR1 is KGHSH and CDR2 is LQKENI. The CDR3 has 15 residues. Trimming left V 3 bases short and J 0 bases short, with 8 bases between.